The clone carrying this T cell receptor (beta chain) came up once. Antigen: not known. Looked up from germline, CDR1 is KGHDR and CDR2 is SFDVKD. CDR3 length: 15 residues. V was trimmed by 3 bases and J by 6 bases, leaving 17 bases between them. Described treatment: approximately 9-day PBMC culture with coronavirus spike peptide pools or control peptides (ViraFEST assay). Negative selection isolated the CD4+ T cells once the cells had been cultured for about ten days. The sample belongs to a study of vaccination and CD4 T cells after COVID-19. In the study overall: The convalescents comprised six males and four females, two of them Hispanic. Stimulation used overlapping spike peptides from SARS-CoV-2, HCoV-NL63, HCoV-OC43 and HCoV-229E.

Oncomine TCR Beta short-read sequencing was applied to DNA from cultured CD4+ T cells. Genomic DNA was drawn out of CD4+ T cells grown in culture. TCRdb called the PCR reads again in MiXCR, with one record for every CDR3 protein. The table has some 11,000 distinct CDR3 sequences, roughly 65% seen once. The chain couples TRBV24-1 to TRBJ2-7; TRBD1 might be the D (5 bases). Sequencing used CD4+ T cells from blood, cultured in vitro. This TCR derives from a human donor who had recovered from COVID-19. For the CDR3, the DNA is TGTGCCACCAGTGATACCAGGGCAAGACGTGGCGAGCAGTACTTC. Its translation: CATSDTRARRGEQYF.